The clone carrying this T cell receptor beta chain showed up just a few times. Its antigen is as yet unknown. A universal primer site arose from template switching, and cDNA bore unique molecular identifiers. Using its own MiXCR run on the 5' RACE reads, TCRdb lists one record per CDR3 protein. Here the sample spans 1.5 million to 2 million distinct CDR3 sequences, about 32% being singletons. This sample was included in a study of identical twins. Whole-study findings and limits: The authors noted that invariant MAIT and iNKT cells could partly confound zero-insertion analyses. Compared with models, monozygotic twins showed more out-of-frame TCR alpha sharing. Excess low generation probability was seen in twin-shared out-of-frame alpha sequences.

This CDR3 contains 12 residues. Deletions cut 7 bases from V and 0 bases from J, with 7 bases between. The sequencing sample was made of cord blood. This sequence originates from a newborn girl in good health. V usage is TRBV12-3 or TRBV12-4 and J usage is TRBJ2-7; weak D call: TRBD1 (5 bases). The chain's CDR3 is CASMTASYEQYF. CDR3 coding DNA: TGTGCCAGCATGACAGCCTCCTACGAGCAGTACTTC.